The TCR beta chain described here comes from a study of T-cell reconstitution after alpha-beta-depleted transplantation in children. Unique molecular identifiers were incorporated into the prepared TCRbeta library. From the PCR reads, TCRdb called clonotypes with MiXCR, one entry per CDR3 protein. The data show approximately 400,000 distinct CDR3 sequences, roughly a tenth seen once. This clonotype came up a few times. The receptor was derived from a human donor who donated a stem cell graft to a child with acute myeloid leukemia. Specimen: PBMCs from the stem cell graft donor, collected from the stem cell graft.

In nucleotides, the CDR3 is TGCAGCGTTGAGCACATCAGGGGAGGGACAGATACGCAGTATTTT. Protein: CSVEHIRGGTDTQYF. The chain combines TRBV29-1 with TRBJ2-3, with D possibly matching TRBD2 (7 bases). Between the trimmed V and J ends, which lost 3 bases and 3 bases, there was a span of 16 bases. The CDR3 length is 15 residues. Germline V gene sequence: CDR1 SQVTM, CDR2 ANQGSEA.